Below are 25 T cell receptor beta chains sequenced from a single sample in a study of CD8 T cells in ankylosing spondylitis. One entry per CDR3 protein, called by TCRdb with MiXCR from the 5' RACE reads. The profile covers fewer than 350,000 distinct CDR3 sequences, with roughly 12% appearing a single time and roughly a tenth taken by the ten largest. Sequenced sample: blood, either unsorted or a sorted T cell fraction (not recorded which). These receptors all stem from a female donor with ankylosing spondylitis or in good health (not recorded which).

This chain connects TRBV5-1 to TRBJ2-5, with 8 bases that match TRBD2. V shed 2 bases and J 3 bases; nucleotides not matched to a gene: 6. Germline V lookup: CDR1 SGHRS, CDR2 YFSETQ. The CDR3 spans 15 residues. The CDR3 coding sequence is TGCGCCAGCAGCTTCGGTGGGACTAGTGAAGAGACCCAGTACTTC. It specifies CASSFGGTSEETQYF.

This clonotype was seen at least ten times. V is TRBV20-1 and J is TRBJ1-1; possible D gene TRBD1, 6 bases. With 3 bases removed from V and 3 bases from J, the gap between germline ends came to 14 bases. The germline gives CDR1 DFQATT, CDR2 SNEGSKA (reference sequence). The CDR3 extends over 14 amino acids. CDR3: CSASIGRGYTEAFF. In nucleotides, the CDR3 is TGCAGTGCTAGTATTGGCAGGGGTTACACTGAAGCTTTCTTT.

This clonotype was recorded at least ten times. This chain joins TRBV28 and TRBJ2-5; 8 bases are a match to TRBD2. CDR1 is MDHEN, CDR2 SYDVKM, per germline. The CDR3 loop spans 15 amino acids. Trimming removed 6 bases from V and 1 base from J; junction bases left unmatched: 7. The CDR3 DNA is TGTGCCAGCAGGCCGGCGGGGGGCCCCCAAGAGACCCAGTACTTC. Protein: CASRPAGGPQETQYF. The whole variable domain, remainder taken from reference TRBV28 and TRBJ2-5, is DVKVTQSSRYLVKRTGEKVFLECVQDMDHENMFWYRQDPGLGLRLIYFSYDVKMKEKGDIPEGYSVSREKKERFSLILESASTNQTSMYLCASRPAGGPQETQYFGPGTRLLVL.

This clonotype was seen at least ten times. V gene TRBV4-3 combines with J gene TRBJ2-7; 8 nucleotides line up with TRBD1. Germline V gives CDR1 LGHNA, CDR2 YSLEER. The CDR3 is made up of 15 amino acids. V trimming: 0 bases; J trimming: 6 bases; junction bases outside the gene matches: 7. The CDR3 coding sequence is TGCGCCAGCAGCCAAGATCCCGGACAGGGTATCGAGCAGTACTTC. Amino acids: CASSQDPGQGIEQYF.

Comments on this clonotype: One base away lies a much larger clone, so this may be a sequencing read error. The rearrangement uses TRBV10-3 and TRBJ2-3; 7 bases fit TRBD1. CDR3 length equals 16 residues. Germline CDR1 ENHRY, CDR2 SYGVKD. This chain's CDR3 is CAVSELGQLETDTQYF. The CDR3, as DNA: TGTGCCGTCAGTGAGTTGGGACAGCTCGAGACAGATACGCAGTATTTT.

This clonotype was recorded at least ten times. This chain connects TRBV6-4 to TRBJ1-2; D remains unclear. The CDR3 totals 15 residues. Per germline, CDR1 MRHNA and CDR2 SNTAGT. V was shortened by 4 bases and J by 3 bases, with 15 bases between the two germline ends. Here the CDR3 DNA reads TGTGCCAGCAGTGCCAGGACCCGACCCTACTATGGCTACACCTTC. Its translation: CASSARTRPYYGYTF.

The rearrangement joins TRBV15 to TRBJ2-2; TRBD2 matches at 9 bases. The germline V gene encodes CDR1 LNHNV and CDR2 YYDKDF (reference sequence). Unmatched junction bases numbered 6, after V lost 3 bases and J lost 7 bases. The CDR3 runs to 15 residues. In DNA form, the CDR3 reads TGTGCCACCAGCAGGAGCGGGACTAGCTACGGGGAGCTGTTTTTT. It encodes CATSRSGTSYGELFF.

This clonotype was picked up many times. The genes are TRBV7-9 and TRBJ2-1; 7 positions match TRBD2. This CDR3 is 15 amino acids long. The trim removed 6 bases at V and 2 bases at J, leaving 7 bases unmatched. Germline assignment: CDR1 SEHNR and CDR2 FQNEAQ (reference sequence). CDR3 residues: CASRSGTTTYNEQFF. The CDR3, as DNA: TGTGCCAGCAGGTCCGGGACTACAACCTACAATGAGCAGTTCTTC.

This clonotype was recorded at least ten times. CDR3 region: CASSFLGPYNEQFF. CDR3 nucleotide sequence: TGCGCCAGCAGCTTCCTTGGACCTTACAATGAGCAGTTCTTC. V and J are TRBV5-1 and TRBJ2-1; no reliable D call. The CDR3 length is 14 residues. V was shortened by 2 bases and J by 4 bases, with 10 bases between the two germline ends. Looked up from germline, CDR1 is SGHRS and CDR2 is YFSETQ.

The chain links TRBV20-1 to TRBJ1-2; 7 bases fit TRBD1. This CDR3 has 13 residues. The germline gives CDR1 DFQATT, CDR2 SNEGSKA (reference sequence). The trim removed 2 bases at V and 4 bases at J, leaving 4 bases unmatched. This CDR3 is CSARYRGGYGYTF. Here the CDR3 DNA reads TGCAGTGCTAGATACAGGGGAGGCTATGGCTACACCTTC.

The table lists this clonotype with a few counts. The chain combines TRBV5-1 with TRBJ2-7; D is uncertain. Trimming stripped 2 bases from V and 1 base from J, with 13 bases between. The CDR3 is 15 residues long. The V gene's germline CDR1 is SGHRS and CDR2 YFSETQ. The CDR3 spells CASSFAPTDSYEQYF. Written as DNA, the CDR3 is TGCGCCAGCAGCTTCGCCCCGACGGATTCCTACGAGCAGTACTTC.

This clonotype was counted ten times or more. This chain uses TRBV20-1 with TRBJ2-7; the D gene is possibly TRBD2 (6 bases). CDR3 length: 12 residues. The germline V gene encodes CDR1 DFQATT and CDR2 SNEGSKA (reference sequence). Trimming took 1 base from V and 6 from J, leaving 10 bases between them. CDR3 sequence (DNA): TGCAGTGCTAGAGGCGGAGGGGTCGAGCAGTACTTC. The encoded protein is CSARGGGVEQYF.

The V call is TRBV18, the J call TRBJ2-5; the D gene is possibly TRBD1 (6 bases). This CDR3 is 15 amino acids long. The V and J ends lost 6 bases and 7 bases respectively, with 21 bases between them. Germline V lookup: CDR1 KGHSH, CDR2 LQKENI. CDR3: CASSLGDKSRGTQYF. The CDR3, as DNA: TGTGCCAGCTCTCTTGGGGACAAGTCGAGGGGGACCCAGTACTTC.

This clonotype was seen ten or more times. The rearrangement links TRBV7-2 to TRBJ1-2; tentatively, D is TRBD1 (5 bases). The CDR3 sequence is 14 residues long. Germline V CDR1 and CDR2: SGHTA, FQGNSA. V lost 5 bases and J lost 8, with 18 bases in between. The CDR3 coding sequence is TGTGCCAGCAGCCCGGGACTGAGGGAAAGCGGCTACACCTTC. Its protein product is CASSPGLRESGYTF.

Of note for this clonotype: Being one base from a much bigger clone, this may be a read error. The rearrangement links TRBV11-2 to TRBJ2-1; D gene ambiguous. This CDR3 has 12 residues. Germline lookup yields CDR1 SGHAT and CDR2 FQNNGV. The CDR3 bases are TGTGCCAGCAGCTCCCTGAGGCCGGAGCAGTTATTC. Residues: CASSSLRPEQLF.

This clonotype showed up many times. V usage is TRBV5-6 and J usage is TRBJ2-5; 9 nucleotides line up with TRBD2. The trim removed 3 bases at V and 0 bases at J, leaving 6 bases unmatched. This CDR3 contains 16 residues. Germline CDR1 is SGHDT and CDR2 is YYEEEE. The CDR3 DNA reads TGTGCCAGCAGCTATACGGGACTAGCCTACCAAGAGACCCAGTACTTC. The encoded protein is CASSYTGLAYQETQYF.

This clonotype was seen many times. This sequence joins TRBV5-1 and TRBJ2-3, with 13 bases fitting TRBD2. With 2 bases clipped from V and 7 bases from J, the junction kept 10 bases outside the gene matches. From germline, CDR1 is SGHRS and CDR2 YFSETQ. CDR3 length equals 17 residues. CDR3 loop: CASSFTGLAGERYTQYF. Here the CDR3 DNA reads TGCGCCAGCAGCTTCACCGGACTAGCGGGAGAACGGTATACGCAGTATTTT. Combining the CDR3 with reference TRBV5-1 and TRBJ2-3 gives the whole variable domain KAGVTQTPRYLIKTRGQQVTLSCSPISGHRSVSWYQQTPGQGLQFLFEYFSETQRNKGNFPGRFSGRQFSNSRSEMNVSTLELGDSALYLCASSFTGLAGERYTQYFGPGTRLTVL.

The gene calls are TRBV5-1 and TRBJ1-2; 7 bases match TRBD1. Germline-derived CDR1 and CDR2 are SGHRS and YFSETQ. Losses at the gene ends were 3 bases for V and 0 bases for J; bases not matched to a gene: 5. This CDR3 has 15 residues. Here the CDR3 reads CASSSWTGSNYGYTF. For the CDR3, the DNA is TGCGCCAGCAGCTCCTGGACAGGTTCTAACTATGGCTACACCTTC.

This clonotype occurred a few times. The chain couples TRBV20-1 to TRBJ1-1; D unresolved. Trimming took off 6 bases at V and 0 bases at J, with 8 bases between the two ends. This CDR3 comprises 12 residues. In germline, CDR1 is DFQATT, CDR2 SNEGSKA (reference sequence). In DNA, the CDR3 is TGCAGTGCCCCAGACTTGAACACTGAAGCTTTCTTT. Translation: CSAPDLNTEAFF.

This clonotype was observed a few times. The DNA for the CDR3 is TGTGCCAGCCGCCGTTTAGGGATCGACACCTACGAGCAGTACTTC. This codes for CASRRLGIDTYEQYF. This rearrangement joins TRBV27 to TRBJ2-7; D is undetermined. The CDR3 runs to 15 residues. Trimming took 8 bases from V and 2 from J, leaving 19 bases between them. CDR1 MNHEY and CDR2 SMNVEV come from the germline V gene (reference sequence).

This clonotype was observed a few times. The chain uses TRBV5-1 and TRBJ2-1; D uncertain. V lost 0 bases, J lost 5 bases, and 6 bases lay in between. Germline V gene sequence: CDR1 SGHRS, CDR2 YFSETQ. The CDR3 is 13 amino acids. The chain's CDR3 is CASSLGSHNEQFF. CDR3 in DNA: TGCGCCAGCAGCTTGGGCTCACACAATGAGCAGTTCTTC.

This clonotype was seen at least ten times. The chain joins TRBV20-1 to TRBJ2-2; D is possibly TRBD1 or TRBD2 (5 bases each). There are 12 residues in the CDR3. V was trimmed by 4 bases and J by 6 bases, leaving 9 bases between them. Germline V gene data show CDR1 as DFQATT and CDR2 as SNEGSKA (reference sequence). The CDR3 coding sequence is TGCAGTGCTACGGGACGTTCCGGGGAGCTGTTTTTT. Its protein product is CSATGRSGELFF.

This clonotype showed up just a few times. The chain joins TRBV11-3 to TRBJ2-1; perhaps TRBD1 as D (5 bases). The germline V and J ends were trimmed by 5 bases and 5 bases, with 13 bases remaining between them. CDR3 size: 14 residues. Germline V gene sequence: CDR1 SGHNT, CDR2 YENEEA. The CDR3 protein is CASSLGHQNNEQFF. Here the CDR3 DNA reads TGTGCCAGCAGCCTCGGACACCAAAACAATGAGCAGTTCTTC.

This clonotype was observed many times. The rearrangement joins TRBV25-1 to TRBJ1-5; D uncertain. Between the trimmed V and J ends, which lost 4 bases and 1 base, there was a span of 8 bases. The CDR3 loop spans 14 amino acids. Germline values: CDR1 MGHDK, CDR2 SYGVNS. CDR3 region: CASSVGVSNQPQHF. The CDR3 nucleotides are TGTGCCAGCAGTGTTGGGGTAAGCAATCAGCCCCAGCATTTT.

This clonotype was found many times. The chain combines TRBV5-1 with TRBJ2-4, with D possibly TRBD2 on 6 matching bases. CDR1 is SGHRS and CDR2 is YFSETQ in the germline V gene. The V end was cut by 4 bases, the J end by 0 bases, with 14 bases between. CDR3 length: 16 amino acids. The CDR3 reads CASSPDTGVAKNIQYF. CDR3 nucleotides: TGCGCCAGCAGCCCGGACACGGGAGTAGCCAAAAACATTCAGTACTTC.